The T cell receptor (beta chain) under discussion was sequenced for a study of cytomegalovirus exposure and HLA in healthy donors. Regarding the study as a whole: Some V segments, TRBV6-2 and TRBV6-3 among them, were indistinguishable and were therefore excluded.

Participants comprised healthy donors of bone marrow. This clone was recorded a few times. Its antigen is not known. Other nucleotide sequences from this sample produce the same CDR3. The PCR ran on 60 Vbeta and 13 Jbeta primers. Measured with immunoSEQ multiplex PCR; TCRdb has only the in-frame clones, and not every one. The data show about 200,000 clones, with roughly 68% seen just once and 1.8% held by the top ten. V shed 0 bases and J shed 2 bases, with 4 bases lying between them. The CDR3 consists of 13 residues. Germline assignment: CDR1 KGHSH and CDR2 LQKENI. Sequences were obtained from PBMCs. V gene TRBV18 combines with J gene TRBJ1-2; D call uncertain. The receptor was derived from a woman in her thirties in good health and CMV-seronegative. CDR3 sequence reads: CASSPPENYGYTF. CDR3 in DNA: TGTGCCAGCTCACCACCAGAGAACTATGGCTACACCTTC. Together with reference TRBV18 and TRBJ1-2, the CDR3 gives the full variable domain: NAGVMQNPRHLVRRRGQEARLRCSPMKGHSHVYWYRQLPEEGLKFMVYLQKENIIDESGMPKERFSAEFPKEGPSILRIQQVVRGDSAAYFCASSPPENYGYTFGSGTRLTVV.